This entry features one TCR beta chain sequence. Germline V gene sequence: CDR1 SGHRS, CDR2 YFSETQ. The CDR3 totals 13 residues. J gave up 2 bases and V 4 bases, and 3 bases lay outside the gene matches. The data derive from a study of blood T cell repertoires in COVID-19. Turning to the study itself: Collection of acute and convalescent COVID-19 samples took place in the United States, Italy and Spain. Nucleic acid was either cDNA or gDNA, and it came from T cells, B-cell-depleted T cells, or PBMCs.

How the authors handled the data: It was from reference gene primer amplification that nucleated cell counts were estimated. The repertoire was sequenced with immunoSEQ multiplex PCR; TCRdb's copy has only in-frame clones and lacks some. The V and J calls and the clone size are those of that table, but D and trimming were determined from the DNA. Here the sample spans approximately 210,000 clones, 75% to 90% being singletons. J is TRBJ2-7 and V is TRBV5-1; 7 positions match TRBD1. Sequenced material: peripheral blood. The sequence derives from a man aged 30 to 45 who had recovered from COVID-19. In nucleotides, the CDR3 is TGCGCCAGCAGCGCACAGGGGACCTACGAGCAGTACTTC. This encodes CASSAQGTYEQYF.